A selection of T cell receptor beta chains follows, all from one sample in a study of shared clonotypes between healthy human individuals. Generated by immunoSEQ multiplex PCR, the TCRdb table keeps only in-frame clones and is missing some. Of about 2.4 million clones in the sample, 93% were seen once. Material: naive CD4+ T cells from PBMCs. The receptors were gathered from a man aged 18 to 35 in good health. Some clones in this sample may be carry-over from other donors' samples. Both conserved end residues are part of each CDR3. Fields, in order: CDR3 length, clone size, D gene, V gene, J gene, CDR3 DNA, CDR3 protein. D genes are given only for firm matches. Clone size appears in some rows only: once, few, many, or a class for an expanded clone.

>16|once|TRBD1|TRBV9|TRBJ1-3
TGTGCCAGCAGCTCGCAAAACAGGGGCTCTGGAAACACCATATATTTT
CASSSQNRGSGNTIYF
>17|-|TRBD1|TRBV11-1|TRBJ2-1
TGTGCCAGCAGCTTTCCCCAGGGGGCGCTCTCCTACAATGAGCAGTTCTTC
CASSFPQGALSYNEQFF
>14|-|-|TRBV28|TRBJ2-5
TGTGCCAGCAGTGCGGGACAACTCCAAGAGACCCAGTACTTC
CASSAGQLQETQYF
>17|-|-|TRBV7-2|TRBJ2-2
TGTGCCAGCAGCTTAGGATCTGTGGGAGCGAACACCGGGGAGCTGTTTTTT
CASSLGSVGANTGELFF
>16|-|TRBD1|TRBV11-2|TRBJ2-7
TGTGCCAGCAGCTACCGCCGGACAGGGGGCCCCTACGAGCAGTACTTC
CASSYRRTGGPYEQYF
>14|-|TRBD1|TRBV18|TRBJ2-2
TGTGCCAGCGAGGGACAGAGGAACACCGGGGAGCTGTTTTTT
CASEGQRNTGELFF
>13|-|-|TRBV5-4|TRBJ2-2
TGTGCCAGCAGCTTGGACCACACCGGGGAGCTGTTTTTT
CASSLDHTGELFF
>14|-|TRBD1|TRBV5-1|TRBJ1-2
TGCGCCAGCAGCATAACTCCCGGGACAGATGGCTACACCTTC
CASSITPGTDGYTF
>14|-|-|TRBV6-5|TRBJ2-7
TGTGCCAGCAGGAGAAAGACGGACTCCTACGAGCAGTACTTC
CASRRKTDSYEQYF
>14|-|-|TRBV5-4|TRBJ2-7
TGTGCCAGCAGCGGGGGGGGGACACCCTACGAGCAGTACTTC
CASSGGGTPYEQYF
>15|-|-|TRBV16|TRBJ1-3
TGTGCCAGCAGCCTTCAGATCCTCTCTGGAAACACCATATATTTT
CASSLQILSGNTIYF
>13|-|-|TRBV7-2|TRBJ2-5
TGTGCCAGCAGTAGGACCGACAAAGAGACCCAGTACTTC
CASSRTDKETQYF
>15|-|-|TRBV28|TRBJ2-2
TGTGCCAGCAGTTTAGGAGGGGGAAACACCGGGGAGCTGTTTTTT
CASSLGGGNTGELFF
>16|-|-|TRBV28|TRBJ2-2
TGTGCCAGCAGTTTGAGACAGTCCTCCTGGCACGGGGAGCTGTTTTTT
CASSLRQSSWHGELFF
>13|-|-|TRBV28|TRBJ1-1
TGTGCCAGCAGTTCGGGGGAGCGCACTGAAGCTTTCTTT
CASSSGERTEAFF
>15|-|-|TRBV7-2|TRBJ2-1
TGTGCCAGCAGCTTAGCGGTGAGCTCCTACAATGAGCAGTTCTTC
CASSLAVSSYNEQFF
>18|-|-|TRBV7-3|TRBJ1-4
TGTGCCAGCAGCCGACGCATTGGGGGTACCGCGTCTAATGAAAAACTGTTTTTT
CASSRRIGGTASNEKLFF
>13|-|-|TRBV30|TRBJ2-5
TGTGCCTGGAGTGCGATGGCACAAGAGACCCAGTACTTC
CAWSAMAQETQYF
>15|-|TRBD1|TRBV7-2|TRBJ2-7
TGTGCCAGCAGCTTGAACAGGGGGCCAGCGGGTGAGCAGTACTTC
CASSLNRGPAGEQYF
>15|-|TRBD2|TRBV7-2|TRBJ2-3
TGTGCCAGCACCAGATATAGCGGGAGCACAGATACGCAGTATTTT
CASTRYSGSTDTQYF
>15|-|-|TRBV28|TRBJ1-2
TGTGCCAGCTGGACCACAGGGAGTTTTCACTATGGCTACACCTTC
CASWTTGSFHYGYTF
>15|-|TRBD1|TRBV2|TRBJ1-5
TGTGCCAGCAGGGCGGACAGGGGGCTTGCTCAGCCCCAGCATTTT
CASRADRGLAQPQHF
>18|-|TRBD2|TRBV6-1|TRBJ2-1
TGTGCCAGCAGTGAGCACAGCTTTGAGCGGGAGCTCTACAATGAGCAGTTCTTC
CASSEHSFERELYNEQFF
>13|-|-|TRBV5-1|TRBJ2-7
TGCGCCAGCACGACGGTGAGCTCCTACGAGCAGTACTTC
CASTTVSSYEQYF
>15|once|-|TRBV4-1|TRBJ2-7
TGCGCCAGCAGCCGCGGACAGAACCGCAACTACGAGCAGTACTTC
CASSRGQNRNYEQYF
>19|-|TRBD1|TRBV7-6|TRBJ2-3
TGTGCCAGCAGGAGGATCGGGACAGCATTCAGCCCGAGCACAGATACGCAGTATTTT
CASRRIGTAFSPSTDTQYF
>14|-|-|TRBV28|TRBJ1-4
TGTGCCAGCAGTCCCTCGGGACGTCGTGAAAAACTGTTTTTT
CASSPSGRREKLFF
>14|-|TRBD1|TRBV19|TRBJ2-5
TGTGCCAGTAGTATCACAGGGGCCGGCGAGACCCAGTACTTC
CASSITGAGETQYF
>14|once|TRBD1|TRBV6-1|TRBJ1-1
TGTGCCAGCAGTATACAGGGGGCTGGCACTGAAGCTTTCTTT
CASSIQGAGTEAFF
>12|-|-|TRBV5-1|TRBJ1-1
TGCGCCAGCAGCTTAACCGGGACAGAAGCTTTCTTT
CASSLTGTEAFF
>14|-|-|TRBV5-4|TRBJ2-5
TGTGCCAGCAGCTTCGGACAGACCCAAGAGACCCAGTACTTC
CASSFGQTQETQYF
>14|-|-|TRBV5-1|TRBJ2-1
TGCGCCAGCTATCAATCTTGGGCCTACAATGAGCAGTTCTTC
CASYQSWAYNEQFF
>15|-|TRBD1|TRBV5-5|TRBJ1-2
TGTGCCAGCAGCCCGATGGACAGGGGAGCCTATGGCTACACCTTC
CASSPMDRGAYGYTF
>16|-|TRBD1|TRBV19|TRBJ1-1
TGTGCCAGTAGCCTCATAGGGACAGGGGGCCGGGCTGAAGCTTTCTTT
CASSLIGTGGRAEAFF
>13|few|-|TRBV5-5|TRBJ1-1
TGTGCCAGCAGCATAGGACAGAACACTGAAGCTTTCTTT
CASSIGQNTEAFF
>14|-|TRBD1|TRBV7-9|TRBJ1-1
TGTGCCAGCAGCCGTGACAGGGGAAGCACTGAAGCTTTCTTT
CASSRDRGSTEAFF
>12|-|-|TRBV28|TRBJ1-6
TGTGCCTCGGGCCGGCTTAATTCACCCCTCCACTTT
CASGRLNSPLHF
>14|once|-|TRBV11-1|TRBJ2-3
TGTGCCAGCAGCTTAAAGATCGCTCAAGATACGCAGTATTTT
CASSLKIAQDTQYF
>13|-|-|TRBV2|TRBJ1-2
TGTGCCAGCAGTGGGACAGACCATTATGGCTACACCTTC
CASSGTDHYGYTF
>12|-|-|TRBV6-5|TRBJ2-2
TGTGCCAGCAGTCCGGTCATCGGGGAGCTGTTTTTT
CASSPVIGELFF
>16|-|TRBD2|TRBV7-9|TRBJ2-1
TGTGCCAGCAGCTTAGGCGGGAGGTTCTCCTACAATGAGCAGTTCTTC
CASSLGGRFSYNEQFF
>14|-|-|TRBV7-2|TRBJ2-1
TGTGCCAGCAGCACGGGGGTAGCGGAAAATGAGCAGTTCTTC
CASSTGVAENEQFF
>16|-|TRBD2|TRBV6-5|TRBJ2-3
TGTGCCAGCAGTTACGGGGCGGGGGTTAGCACAGATACGCAGTATTTT
CASSYGAGVSTDTQYF
>15|-|-|TRBV30|TRBJ1-4
TGTGCCTGGAGTAGGGATTTCGGAACTAATGAAAAACTGTTTTTT
CAWSRDFGTNEKLFF
>13|-|-|TRBV7-3|TRBJ2-3
TGTGCCAGCAGCTTAAGTACGCCAGGGTTAGTGAATTTT
CASSLSTPGLVNF
>14|-|-|TRBV15|TRBJ2-7
TGTGCCACCAGCAGAGAGGAGGGGCCCTACGAGCAGTACTTC
CATSREEGPYEQYF
>15|-|-|TRBV5-1|TRBJ2-1
TGCGCCAGCAGCTTCGGGACGCAGATGATCAATGAGCAGTTCTTC
CASSFGTQMINEQFF
>15|-|TRBD1|TRBV27|TRBJ1-1
TGTGCCAGCAGTTCACAGGGGGCGGGGAGCACTGAAGCTTTCTTT
CASSSQGAGSTEAFF
>17|-|-|TRBV28|TRBJ1-1
TGTGCCAGCAGTTTACTTGGGGAGGGCAGGGTGAACACTGAAGCTTTCTTT
CASSLLGEGRVNTEAFF
>15|-|TRBD1|TRBV6-6|TRBJ2-4
TGTGCCAGCAGCGCAAAGCACAGGGGTGGAAACATTCAGTACTTC
CASSAKHRGGNIQYF